This entry lists 9 T cell receptor beta chains sequenced from one sample in a study of post-analysis software for immune sequencing data. Study-wide points: Controls showed lower frequencies than patients for roughly five TRBV segments, and TRBV5-6, TRBV5-1 and TRBV20-1 were among these.

These receptors lack a known antigen. Prepared TCR beta cDNA libraries contained unique molecular identifiers. TCRdb used MiXCR to reprocess the PCR reads, holding one entry per CDR3 protein. The table records around 400,000 distinct CDR3 sequences, approximately 37% of them present only once. The specimen sequenced was blood. These receptor sequences come from a girl aged 2-10 years with multiple sclerosis.

The genes are TRBV6-1 and TRBJ1-1, with 9 bases matching TRBD1. The germline gives CDR1 MNHNS, CDR2 SASEGT. V lost 5 bases, J lost 2 bases, and 6 bases stayed unmatched. There are 15 residues in the CDR3. The CDR3 loop is CASSTQTGGNTEAFF. CDR3 in DNA: TGTGCCAGCAGTACGCAGACAGGGGGAAACACTGAAGCTTTCTTT.

The J gene is TRBJ2-2, the V gene TRBV20-1, with D perhaps TRBD1 (6 bases). The CDR3 length is 15 residues. The germline V gene encodes CDR1 DFQATT and CDR2 SNEGSKA (reference sequence). The V and J ends lost 0 bases and 5 bases respectively, with 13 bases between them. The CDR3 DNA reads TGCAGTGCTAGAGAACAGGGTCGGCGGACCGGGGAGCTGTTTTTT. Translating gives CSAREQGRRTGELFF.

This clonotype has only a few counts. The chain recombines TRBV9 with TRBJ2-1; no clear D gene. V dropped 3 bases and J dropped 3 bases, with 16 bases sitting between them. CDR3 size: 16 residues. From germline, CDR1 is SGDLS and CDR2 YYNGEE. The CDR3 DNA reads as TGTGCCAGCAGCGCCGCTCTTACAGTAAACTACAATGAGCAGTTCTTC. Its protein is CASSAALTVNYNEQFF.

The chain employs TRBV6-1 and TRBJ2-1; TRBD2 matches at 16 bases. Losses at the gene ends were 6 bases for V and 0 bases for J; bases not matched to a gene: 8. This CDR3 has 19 residues. Germline V gene data show CDR1 as MNHNS and CDR2 as SASEGT. The CDR3 sequence: CASRDPGLAGGRSYNEQFF. The CDR3 DNA reads TGTGCCAGCAGGGACCCGGGACTAGCGGGAGGGCGCTCCTACAATGAGCAGTTCTTC.

The CDR3 nucleotides are TGTGCCAGCAGCTTAAGGGTTGACTCCTACAATGAGCAGTTCTTC. Residues: CASSLRVDSYNEQFF. The rearrangement uses TRBV7-3 and TRBJ2-1, with D uncertain. Germline CDR1 reads SGHTA; CDR2 reads FQGTGA. The CDR3 covers 15 residues. Trimming removed 1 base at V and 0 bases at J, with 7 bases between.

This rearrangement joins TRBV12-3 or TRBV12-4 to TRBJ1-5; no firm D call. This CDR3 has 14 amino acids. V lost 4 bases and J lost 0, with 7 bases in between. The CDR3 protein is CASSWTNSNQPQHF. For the CDR3, the DNA is TGTGCCAGCAGTTGGACGAATAGCAATCAGCCCCAGCATTTT.

About this clonotype itself: The germline gene is not matched at one end of the junction; a read error may be the cause. V usage is TRBV9 and J usage is TRBJ2-3; no clear D. The CDR3 sequence is 13 residues long. Per germline, CDR1 SGDLS and CDR2 YYNGEE. CDR3 DNA: TGTACCAGCAGCGTTCAGGGCACAGATACGCAGTATTTT. Protein product: CTSSVQGTDTQYF.

Here the CDR3 DNA reads TGCAGTGCTAGAACCGGGAGGAACTCCTACGAGCAGTACTTC. Its protein product is CSARTGRNSYEQYF. The rearrangement links TRBV20-1 to TRBJ2-7; TRBD2 matches 7 bases. The CDR3 extends over 14 amino acids. The germline V gene encodes CDR1 DFQATT and CDR2 SNEGSKA (reference sequence). V was clipped by 2 bases and J by 0 bases; unmatched bases: 4.

This chain joins TRBV7-3 and TRBJ2-6, with 9 bases identical to TRBD1. V shed 3 bases, J shed 4 bases, and the junction held 10 bases outside the gene matches. Per germline, CDR1 SGHTA and CDR2 FQGTGA. This CDR3 spans 18 amino acids. CDR3 coding DNA: TGTGCCAGCAGCTTTCCGGGACAGGGAATGGCCGGGGCCAACGTCCTGACTTTC. It encodes CASSFPGQGMAGANVLTF. The full variable domain, its missing parts supplied by reference TRBV7-3 and TRBJ2-6, is GAGVSQTPSNKVTEKGKYVELRCDPISGHTALYWYRQSLGQGPEFLIYFQGTGAADDSGLPNDRFFAVRPEGSVSTLKIQRTERGDSAVYLCASSFPGQGMAGANVLTFGAGSRLTVL.